This TCR beta chain emerged from a study of T cells in women clearing cervical HPV infection (dated by TCRdb to the late 2010s). Background on the whole study: The cases were 25 to 30 women with histologically confirmed HPV16-related CIN3 or worse, and 2 of these cases were invasive cancers. The controls were 25 or so women whose single incident HPV16 infection cleared within 12 months with no development of precancer or cancer. Case blood was taken at the visit when the lesion was first identified, whereas control blood was taken when infection was no longer detected. For cases, the median interval between lesion detection and blood sampling was roughly 140 days, with an interquartile range of about 85 to 220 days. Because only a few women had HLA typing data, the possibility that HLA type acted as a confounder could not be ruled out. An exploratory proof-of-principle case-control study, nested within the Guanacaste HPV Natural History Study in Costa Rica, was conducted to compare TCR repertoires across cervical HPV16 outcomes. Cases and controls were matched on age within five years and on year of sample collection. A median age of approximately 32 years was observed in cases versus less than 40 in controls, and no significant differences in baseline characteristics were found. The parent cohort enrolled roughly 9,400 women aged 18 or older in Guanacaste, Costa Rica, in about 1993 to 1994 and followed the women for seven years. Quality controls consisted of five blinded duplicates per group, for a total of roughly 60 samples made up of 50 participants and about ten replicates. Overall study outcomes, separate from this receptor: Significantly higher TCR repertoire richness was observed in CIN3+ cases than in controls across sequencing depths, whereas no difference in evenness was found. Cases were distinguished from controls with an estimated AUC of 0.65 to 0.85 by random forest classifiers combining richness and V gene abundances. The cross-sectional design could not show whether associations preceded infection or resulted from it; effector/memory subsets and HPV-specific T cells were not isolated. Because T-cell numbers per sample were unknown, differences in richness could reflect varying T-cell content rather than repertoire biology. Cases had lower TRBV6-7 relative abundance than controls (about 0.1% versus 0.15%; Bonferroni P = 0.0008).

The immunoSEQ assay used multiplex PCR to amplify TCR beta CDR3 regions from an average of approximately 1,200 ng of genomic DNA per sample. To correct primer bias, the assay used a complete synthetic TCR repertoire to set an amplification baseline. The amplicons were sequenced using the Illumina platform. As for the original processing: Sequences were error-corrected by clustering with frequency ratios and a modified nearest-neighbor algorithm and were then analyzed in the immunoSEQ Analyzer with IMGT gene definitions. At each rarefaction depth, TCR richness and evenness were averaged across 20 rarefaction repeats, and samples with fewer sequences than that depth were excluded. V, D and J gene relative abundances were compared between groups with Wilcoxon rank sum tests, applying FDR correction. For the blinded duplicates, the intraclass correlation was 90% to 97% for TCR richness and averaged about 81% across roughly 69 gene segments. TCRdb provides this immuneACCESS table in a form limited to in-frame rearrangements. Some clones are lacking; in checked studies, under half of them reflect an unresolved V gene, and why the rest are absent is not known. V and J calls and clone size follow that table, whereas D and trimming were derived from the DNA. The sample's table lists a count of tens of thousands of clones. The ten largest clones add up to approximately 22% of the sample.

CDR1 and CDR2, per the germline V gene, are SNHLY and FYNNEI. From the cysteine up to the phenylalanine, the CDR3 has a length of 11 residues. The DNA shown is the part of the CDR3 that was read: 24 bases, in frame from base 1. Every participant had a single incident cervical HPV16 infection, and prevalent HPV16 infections were excluded. Cervical HPV DNA was detected by MY09/MY11 PCR, and genotyping was performed by dot-blot hybridization. About 15 mL of heparinized blood were centrifuged, and the buffy coat was aliquoted, frozen at -30°C, then stored at -80°C. QIAGEN kits were used to extract genomic DNA from buffy coat specimens. On this clone itself: There is no known antigen for this receptor. The sequence runs out 3 residues before the end of the CDR3; the remainder is reconstructed from the germline J gene.

This TCR derives from a woman aged 18-70 years with a cervical HPV16 infection that either progressed to CIN3+ or cleared (not recorded which). Sequenced input: blood buffy coat. In this chain, TRBV2 is recombined with TRBJ1-6; TRBD1 is perhaps the D gene, given 5 matching bases. The CDR3 DNA, read in part, is TGTGCCAGCAGTGAATCAGGGACC. Translated, it gives CASSESGT. The whole CDR3 sequence reads CASSESGTLHF.